What follows are 2 T cell receptor beta chains derived from one specimen sequenced in a study of OX40 agonist ivuxolimab in advanced cancers. Clones were sequenced by immunoSEQ multiplex PCR, and TCRdb holds only the in-frame ones, with some missing. Of about 12,000 clones listed, approximately 75% are singletons. The sequencing here drew on CD4+ or CD8+ T cells sorted from blood, taken in a trial of the OX40 agonist ivuxolimab. Every receptor here comes from an adult with an advanced solid tumor such as melanoma, head and neck, liver or kidney cancer.

The chain has TRBV29-1 and TRBJ1-2; D might be TRBD1 (6 bases). Trimming removed 7 bases at V and 0 bases at J, with 12 bases between. CDR1 and CDR2 (germline): SQVTM, ANQGSEA. CDR3 length: 13 amino acids. The DNA for the CDR3 is TGCAGCGCCAAGGACAGAGCTAACTATGGCTACACCTTC. Translating it yields CSAKDRANYGYTF. Full variable domain (remainder filled in from reference TRBV29-1 and TRBJ1-2): SAVISQKPSRDICQRGTSLTIQCQVDSQVTMMFWYRQQPGQSLTLIATANQGSEATYESGFVIDKFPISRPNLTFSTLTVSNMSPEDSSIYLCSAKDRANYGYTFGSGTRLTVV.

The V and J genes are TRBV15 and TRBJ2-4; 11 bases line up with TRBD1. This CDR3 contains 15 residues. The V and J ends lost 9 bases and 2 bases, in that order; junction bases with no gene match: 6. Germline V gene data show CDR1 as LNHNV and CDR2 as YYDKDF (reference sequence). The CDR3 loop is CATEGQGATKNIQYF. The CDR3 DNA sequence: TGTGCCACGGAAGGACAGGGGGCGACCAAAAACATTCAGTACTTC.